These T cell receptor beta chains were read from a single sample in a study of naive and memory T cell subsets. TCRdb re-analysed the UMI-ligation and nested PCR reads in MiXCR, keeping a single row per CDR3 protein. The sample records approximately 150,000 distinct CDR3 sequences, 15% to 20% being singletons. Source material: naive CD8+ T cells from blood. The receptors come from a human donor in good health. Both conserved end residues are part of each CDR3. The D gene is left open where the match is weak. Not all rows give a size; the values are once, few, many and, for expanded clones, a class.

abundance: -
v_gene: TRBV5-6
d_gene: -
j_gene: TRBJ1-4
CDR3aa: CASSPSPEEKLFF
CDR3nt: TGTGCCAGCAGCCCCTCCCCGGAGGAAAAACTGTTTTTT

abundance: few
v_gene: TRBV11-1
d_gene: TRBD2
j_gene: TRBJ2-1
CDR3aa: CASSLGSSGLNEQFF
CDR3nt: TGTGCCAGCAGCTTAGGCTCTAGCGGGTTGAATGAGCAGTTCTTC

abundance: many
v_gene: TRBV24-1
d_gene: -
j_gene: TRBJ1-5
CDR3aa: CATSDSDSNQPQHF
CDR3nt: TGTGCCACCAGTGATTCTGATAGCAATCAGCCCCAGCATTTT

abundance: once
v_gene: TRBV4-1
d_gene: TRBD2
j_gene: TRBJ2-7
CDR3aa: CASSQDSGSYSEQYF
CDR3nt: TGCGCCAGCAGCCAAGATAGCGGGAGTTACTCCGAGCAGTACTTC

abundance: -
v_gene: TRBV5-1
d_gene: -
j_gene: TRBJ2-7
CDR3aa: CASSLLAVDAYEQYF
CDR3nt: TGCGCCAGCAGCCTTCTAGCTGTAGATGCCTACGAGCAGTACTTC

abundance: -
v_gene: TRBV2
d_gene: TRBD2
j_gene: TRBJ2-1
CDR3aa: CAREGLAGGDEQFF
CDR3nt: TGTGCCAGGGAAGGACTAGCGGGAGGTGATGAGCAGTTCTTC

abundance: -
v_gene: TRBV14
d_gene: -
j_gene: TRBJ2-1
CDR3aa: CASSQVADEQFF
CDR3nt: TGTGCCAGCAGCCAAGTGGCGGATGAGCAGTTCTTC

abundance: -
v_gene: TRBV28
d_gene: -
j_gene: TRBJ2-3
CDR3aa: CASSPLPILVLGTDTQYF
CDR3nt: TGTGCCAGCAGTCCACTGCCCATACTAGTTCTGGGCACAGATACGCAGTATTTT

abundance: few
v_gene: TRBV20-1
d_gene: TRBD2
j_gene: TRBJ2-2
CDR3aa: CSADASGRPANTGELFF
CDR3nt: TGCAGTGCTGACGCTAGCGGGAGGCCCGCGAACACCGGGGAGCTGTTTTTT

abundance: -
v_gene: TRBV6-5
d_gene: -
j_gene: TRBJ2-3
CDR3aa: CASSYTNTDTQYF
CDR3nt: TGTGCCAGCAGTTACACCAACACAGATACGCAGTATTTT

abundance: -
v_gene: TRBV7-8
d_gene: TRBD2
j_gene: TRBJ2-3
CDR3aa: CASSLALLGGRGNTQYF
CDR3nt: TGTGCCAGCAGCTTAGCGCTTTTGGGCGGGAGGGGAAATACGCAGTATTTT

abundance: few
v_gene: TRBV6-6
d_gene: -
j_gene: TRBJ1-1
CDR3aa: CASSYISTEAFF
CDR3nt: TGTGCCAGCAGTTATATTTCCACTGAAGCTTTCTTT

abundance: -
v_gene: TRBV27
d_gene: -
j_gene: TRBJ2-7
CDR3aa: CASSFSGGLSYEQYF
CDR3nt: TGTGCCAGCAGTTTCTCGGGGGGCCTCTCCTACGAGCAGTACTTC

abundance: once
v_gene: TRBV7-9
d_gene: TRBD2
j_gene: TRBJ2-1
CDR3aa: CASSPETSNNEQFF
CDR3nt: TGTGCCAGCAGCCCCGAGACTAGCAACAATGAGCAGTTCTTC

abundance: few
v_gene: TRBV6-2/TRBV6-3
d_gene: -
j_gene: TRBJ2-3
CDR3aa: CASTPGRSGTDTQYF
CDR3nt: TGTGCCAGCACCCCAGGCCGTAGCGGTACAGATACGCAGTATTTT

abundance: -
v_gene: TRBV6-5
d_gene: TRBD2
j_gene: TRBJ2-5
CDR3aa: CASSLFRASGYQETQYF
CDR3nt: TGTGCCAGCAGTTTATTTAGGGCTAGCGGGTACCAAGAGACCCAGTACTTC

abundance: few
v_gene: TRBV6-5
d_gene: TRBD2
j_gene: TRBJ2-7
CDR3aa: CASSEAGDPYEQYF
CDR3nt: TGTGCCAGCAGTGAAGCGGGAGACCCCTACGAGCAGTACTTC

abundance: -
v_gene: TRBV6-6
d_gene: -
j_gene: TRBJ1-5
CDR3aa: CASSWVRGSGNQPQHF
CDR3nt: TGTGCCAGCAGTTGGGTCCGGGGGAGTGGCAATCAGCCCCAGCATTTT

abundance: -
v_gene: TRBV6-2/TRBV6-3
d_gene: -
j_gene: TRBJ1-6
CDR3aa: CASRGTDSPLHF
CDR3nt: TGTGCCAGCAGAGGCACCGATTCACCCCTCCACTTT

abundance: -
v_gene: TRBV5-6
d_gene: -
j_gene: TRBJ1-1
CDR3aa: CASSLPVMNTEAFF
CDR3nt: TGTGCCAGCAGCTTGCCCGTAATGAACACTGAAGCTTTCTTT

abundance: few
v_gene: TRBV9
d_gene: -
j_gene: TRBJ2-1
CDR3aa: CASSVVSENEQFF
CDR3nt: TGTGCCAGCAGCGTAGTTAGCGAGAATGAGCAGTTCTTC

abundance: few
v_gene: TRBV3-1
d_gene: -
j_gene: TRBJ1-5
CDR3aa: CASSQGIEPQPQHF
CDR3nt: TGTGCCAGCAGCCAAGGTATCGAGCCGCAGCCCCAGCATTTT

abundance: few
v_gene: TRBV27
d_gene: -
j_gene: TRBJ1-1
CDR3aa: CASSLSGWNTEAFF
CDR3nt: TGTGCCAGCAGTTTATCCGGGTGGAACACTGAAGCTTTCTTT

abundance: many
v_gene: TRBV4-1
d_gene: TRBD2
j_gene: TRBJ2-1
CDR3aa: CASSQGASGRYEQFF
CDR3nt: TGCGCCAGCAGCCAAGGGGCTAGCGGGAGGTATGAGCAGTTCTTC

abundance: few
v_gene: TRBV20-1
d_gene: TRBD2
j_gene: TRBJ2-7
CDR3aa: CSALGTSGSSSYEQYF
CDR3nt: TGCAGTGCTCTAGGGACTAGCGGGTCGAGCTCCTACGAGCAGTACTTC

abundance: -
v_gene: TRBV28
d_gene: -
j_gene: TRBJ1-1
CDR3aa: CASRGEMDTEAFF
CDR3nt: TGTGCCAGCAGGGGGGAGATGGACACTGAAGCTTTCTTT

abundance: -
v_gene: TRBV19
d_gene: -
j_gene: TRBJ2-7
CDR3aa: CASSPGQSLYEQYF
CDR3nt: TGTGCCAGTAGTCCCGGACAATCTCTCTACGAGCAGTACTTC

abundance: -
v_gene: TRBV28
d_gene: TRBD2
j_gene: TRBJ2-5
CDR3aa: CASGLAGIETQYF
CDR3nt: TGTGCCAGCGGACTAGCGGGAATTGAGACCCAGTACTTC

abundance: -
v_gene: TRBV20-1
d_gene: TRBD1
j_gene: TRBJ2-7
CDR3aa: CSAGDRDEQYF
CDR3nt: TGCAGTGCTGGAGACAGGGACGAGCAGTACTTC

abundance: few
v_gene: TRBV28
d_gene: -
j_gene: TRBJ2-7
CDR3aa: CASGQGPYEQYF
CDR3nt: TGTGCCAGCGGTCAGGGCCCCTACGAGCAGTACTTC

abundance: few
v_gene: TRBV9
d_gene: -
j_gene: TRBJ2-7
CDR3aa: CASSVGGGTHEQYF
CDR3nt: TGTGCCAGCAGCGTAGGTGGAGGGACCCACGAGCAGTACTTC

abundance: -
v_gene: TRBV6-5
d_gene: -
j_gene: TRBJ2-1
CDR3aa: CASSYIDGGEQFF
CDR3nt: TGTGCCAGCAGTTACATAGATGGAGGGGAGCAGTTCTTC

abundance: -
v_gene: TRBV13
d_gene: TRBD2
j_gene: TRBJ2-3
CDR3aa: CASSFPSGTTDTQYF
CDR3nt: TGTGCCAGCAGCTTTCCTAGCGGGACCACAGATACGCAGTATTTT

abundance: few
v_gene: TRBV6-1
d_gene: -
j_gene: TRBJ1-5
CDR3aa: CASSEYGRFNQPQHF
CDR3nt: TGTGCCAGCAGTGAATATGGACGGTTCAATCAGCCCCAGCATTTT

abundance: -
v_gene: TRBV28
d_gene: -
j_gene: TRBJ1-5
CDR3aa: CASIQGFVGPQHF
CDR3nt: TGTGCCAGCATTCAGGGGTTCGTAGGTCCCCAGCATTTT

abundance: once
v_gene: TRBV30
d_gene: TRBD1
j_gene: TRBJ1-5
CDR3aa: CAWTHEGAGQPQHF
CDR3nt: TGTGCCTGGACCCACGAGGGGGCTGGTCAGCCCCAGCATTTT

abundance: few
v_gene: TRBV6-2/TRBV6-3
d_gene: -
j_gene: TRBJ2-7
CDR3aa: CASTRSWEENSYEQYF
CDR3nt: TGTGCCAGCACCCGAAGTTGGGAGGAGAACTCCTACGAGCAGTACTTC